This passage covers 19 T cell receptor beta chains from one sample sequenced in a study of cytomegalovirus exposure and HLA in healthy donors. Profiling relied on immunoSEQ multiplex PCR, and the TCRdb table lists in-frame clones only, not all of them. The table lists hundreds of thousands of clones, 80% to 95% of them singletons, with around 3.1% in the top ten. The sequenced sample consisted of PBMCs. These receptors all come from a woman aged 25 to 39 in good health and CMV-seronegative.

Notes on this clone: Other nucleotide sequences from this sample produce the same CDR3. The V call is TRBV18, the J call TRBJ2-3, with D unclear. Trimming removed 3 bases from V and 0 bases from J, with 1 base in between. The CDR3 consists of 12 residues. Germline CDR1 and CDR2: KGHSH and LQKENI. In DNA form, the CDR3 reads TGTGCCAGCTCACCCAGCACAGATACGCAGTATTTT. As protein: CASSPSTDTQYF.

The rearrangement joins TRBV4-1 to TRBJ2-1; TRBD2 matches at 11 bases. The CDR3 consists of 16 residues. V shed 4 bases, J shed 6 bases, and the junction held 8 bases outside the gene matches. Looked up from germline, CDR1 is MGHRA and CDR2 is YSYEKL. The CDR3 reads CASSRVSGREANEQFF. The CDR3 DNA is TGCGCCAGCAGCCGAGTTAGCGGGAGGGAGGCCAATGAGCAGTTCTTC.

This clone was detected only a few times. The gene calls are TRBV28 and TRBJ2-7; 11 positions match TRBD1. The germline V gene has CDR1 MDHEN and CDR2 SYDVKM. The CDR3 has 14 residues. V lost 8 bases, J lost 3 bases, and 6 bases stayed unmatched. The CDR3 nucleotides read TGTGCCAGCGGACGGACAGGGGGCGACTACGAGCAGTACTTC. Encoded protein: CASGRTGGDYEQYF.

This chain links TRBV6-1 with TRBJ2-6; D is uncertain. The V gene lost 6 bases and the J gene lost 2 bases, with 11 bases spanning the gap. CDR3 size: 15 residues. Per the germline V gene, CDR1 is MNHNS and CDR2 is SASEGT. CDR3 sequence: CASRVWGTGANVLTF. CDR3 bases: TGTGCCAGCAGGGTGTGGGGAACTGGGGCCAACGTCCTGACTTTC.

This chain links TRBV4-3 with TRBJ2-7; 7 nucleotides line up with TRBD2. This CDR3 is 17 amino acids long. V lost 4 bases, J lost 2 bases, and 14 bases stayed unmatched. From germline, CDR1 is LGHNA and CDR2 YSLEER. This CDR3 is CASSPGHARDYTYEQYF. CDR3 in DNA: TGCGCCAGCAGCCCAGGGCACGCCCGGGACTACACCTACGAGCAGTACTTC.

The V and J genes are TRBV29-1 and TRBJ1-2; a possible D gene is TRBD1 (6 bases). Trimming shortened V by 0 bases and J by 4 bases, and 15 bases separated the two germline ends. The CDR3 is 15 residues long. CDR1 SQVTM and CDR2 ANQGSEA come from the germline V gene. The CDR3 is CSVEDRRGGIYGYTF. CDR3 DNA sequence: TGCAGCGTTGAAGATCGCAGGGGAGGTATCTATGGCTACACCTTC.

The chain has TRBV28 and TRBJ2-3; tentatively, D is TRBD2 (6 bases). Trimming stripped 6 bases from V and 6 bases from J, with 13 bases between. Germline V gene sequence: CDR1 MDHEN, CDR2 SYDVKM. The CDR3 consists of 13 residues. Written as DNA, the CDR3 is TGTGCCAGCAGGAGACTAGTAGCGGATACGCAGTATTTT. Translation gives CASRRLVADTQYF.

The gene calls are TRBV25-1 and TRBJ2-7; TRBD1 is a possible D gene (6 bases). The ends were cut back, 4 bases at V and 7 bases at J, with 20 bases in the middle. The CDR3 is made up of 15 amino acids. Germline loops: CDR1 MGHDK, CDR2 SYGVNS. Written as DNA, the CDR3 is TGTGCCAGCAGTGGGAAAGGAGCAGGGGATGAGGAGCAGTACTTC. It codes for CASSGKGAGDEEQYF.

The chain is built from TRBV4-2 and TRBJ2-7; D gene unclear. V was shortened by 0 bases and J by 0 bases, with 6 bases between the two germline ends. Per the germline V gene, CDR1 is LGHNA and CDR2 is YNFKEQ. The CDR3 sequence is 14 residues long. The CDR3 coding sequence is TGTGCCAGCAGCCAAGAGGCCCTCTCCTACGAGCAGTACTTC. Residues: CASSQEALSYEQYF.

In nucleotides, the CDR3 is TGTGCCAGCAGCCGGGGACAGGGAGCGGGTCAGCCCCAGCATTTT. Amino acids: CASSRGQGAGQPQHF. V and J are TRBV6-6 and TRBJ1-5; TRBD1 matches 9 bases. J was trimmed by 6 bases and V by 6 bases; bases with no gene match: 9. This CDR3 contains 15 residues. Looked up from germline, CDR1 is MNHNY and CDR2 is SVGAGI (reference sequence).

This clone showed up just a few times. The J gene is TRBJ1-2, the V gene TRBV28, with D unclear. The CDR3 extends over 14 amino acids. CDR1 is MDHEN and CDR2 is SYDVKM in the germline V gene. With 4 bases removed from V and 4 bases from J, the gap between germline ends came to 13 bases. The CDR3 region is CASSSPGPVYGYTF. CDR3 bases: TGTGCCAGCAGTTCCCCCGGGCCGGTCTATGGCTACACCTTC.

The chain carries TRBV13 and TRBJ2-1; TRBD2 agrees at 9 bases. Germline lookup yields CDR1 PRHDT and CDR2 FYEKMQ (reference sequence). CDR3 length equals 14 residues. V trimming: 1 base; J trimming: 9 bases; junction bases outside the gene matches: 4. Here the CDR3 DNA reads TGTGCCAGCAGCTTAGTTAGCGGGAGTGGTGAGCAGTTCTTC. Translated: CASSLVSGSGEQFF.

In DNA form, the CDR3 reads TGCGCCAGCAGTTACAGGGTCGCGGGAGTTGCCAAAAACATTCAGTACTTC. It is translated as CASSYRVAGVAKNIQYF. The chain has TRBV10-2 and TRBJ2-4, with D perhaps matching TRBD2 (7 bases). This CDR3 has 17 amino acids. Germline V gene lookup returns CDR1 WSHSY and CDR2 SAAADI. Deletions cut 5 bases from V and 1 base from J, with 18 bases between.

The chain carries TRBV7-3 and TRBJ2-1; D is possibly TRBD1 (5 bases). Germline CDR1 SGHTA, CDR2 FQGTGA. V gave up 0 bases and J gave up 8 bases, with 14 bases separating them. The CDR3 sequence is 15 residues long. The CDR3 nucleotides are TGTGCCAGCAGCTTAACGGGCGGTACAGGCCATGAGCAGTTCTTC. Amino acid sequence: CASSLTGGTGHEQFF.

The chain has TRBV7-8 and TRBJ2-3; 7 bases fit TRBD2. Trimming at V came to 7 bases and at J to 0 bases, leaving 7 bases not matched to a gene. CDR1 and CDR2 (germline): SGHVS, FQNEAQ. The CDR3 runs to 15 residues. The DNA for the CDR3 is TGTGCCAGCACCAAAAGCGGGACTAGCACAGATACGCAGTATTTT. It translates to CASTKSGTSTDTQYF.

In the case of this clone: The same CDR3 is also encoded by other DNA sequences in this sample. This rearrangement joins TRBV9 to TRBJ2-3; 15 bases map to TRBD2. The V and J ends lost 4 bases and 6 bases, in that order; junction bases with no gene match: 6. This CDR3 region has 16 residues. Germline values: CDR1 SGDLS, CDR2 YYNGEE. CDR3 sequence: CASSSGLAGGRDTQYF. Here the CDR3 DNA reads TGTGCCAGCAGCTCGGGACTAGCGGGAGGTAGGGATACGCAGTATTTT. Looking up the rest from reference TRBV9 and TRBJ2-3 gives the full variable domain: DSGVTQTPKHLITATGQRVTLRCSPRSGDLSVYWYQQSLDQGLQFLIQYYNGEERAKGNILERFSAQQFPDLHSELNLSSLELGDSALYFCASSSGLAGGRDTQYFGPGTRLTVL.

This sequence joins TRBV29-1 and TRBJ1-1, with D unclear. The germline V and J ends were trimmed by 6 bases and 1 base, with 21 bases remaining between them. The germline gives CDR1 SQVTM, CDR2 ANQGSEA. CDR3 size: 16 residues. The CDR3 here is CSVSWGLVMGNTEAFF. For the CDR3, the DNA is TGCAGCGTCTCCTGGGGTTTAGTAATGGGGAACACTGAAGCTTTCTTT.

The chain joins TRBV5-4 to TRBJ2-2; 8 nucleotides match TRBD2. The germline V gene has CDR1 SGHNT and CDR2 YYREEE (reference sequence). This CDR3 spans 15 amino acids. The V and J ends lost 4 bases and 0 bases, in that order; junction bases with no gene match: 2. CDR3 in DNA: TGTGCCAGCAGCCGTAGCGGGACGAACACCGGGGAGCTGTTTTTT. Translation: CASSRSGTNTGELFF.

J is TRBJ1-1 and V is TRBV6-6, with a weak D call TRBD1 (5 bases). V shed 5 bases and J shed 6 bases, with 16 bases lying between them. This CDR3 has 14 amino acids. Looked up from germline, CDR1 is MNHNY and CDR2 is SVGAGI (reference sequence). CDR3 loop: CASSPNGQGPEAFF. The CDR3 nucleotides read TGTGCCAGCAGTCCGAATGGGCAGGGTCCTGAAGCTTTCTTT.